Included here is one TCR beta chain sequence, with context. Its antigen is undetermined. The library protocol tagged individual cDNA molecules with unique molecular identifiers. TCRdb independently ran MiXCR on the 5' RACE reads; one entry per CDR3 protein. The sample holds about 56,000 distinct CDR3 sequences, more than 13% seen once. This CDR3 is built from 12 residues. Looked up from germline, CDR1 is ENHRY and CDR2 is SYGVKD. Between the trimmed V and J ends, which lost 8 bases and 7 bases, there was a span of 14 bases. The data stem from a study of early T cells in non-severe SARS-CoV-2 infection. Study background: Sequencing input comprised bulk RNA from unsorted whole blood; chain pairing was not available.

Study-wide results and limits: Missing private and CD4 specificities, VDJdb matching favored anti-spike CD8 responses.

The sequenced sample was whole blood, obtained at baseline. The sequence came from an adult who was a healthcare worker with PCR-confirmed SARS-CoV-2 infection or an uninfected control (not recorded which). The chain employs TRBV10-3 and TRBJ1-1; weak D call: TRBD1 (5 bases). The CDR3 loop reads CAIRRAGGEAFF. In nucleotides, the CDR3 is TGTGCCATCCGGCGTGCGGGGGGTGAAGCTTTCTTT.